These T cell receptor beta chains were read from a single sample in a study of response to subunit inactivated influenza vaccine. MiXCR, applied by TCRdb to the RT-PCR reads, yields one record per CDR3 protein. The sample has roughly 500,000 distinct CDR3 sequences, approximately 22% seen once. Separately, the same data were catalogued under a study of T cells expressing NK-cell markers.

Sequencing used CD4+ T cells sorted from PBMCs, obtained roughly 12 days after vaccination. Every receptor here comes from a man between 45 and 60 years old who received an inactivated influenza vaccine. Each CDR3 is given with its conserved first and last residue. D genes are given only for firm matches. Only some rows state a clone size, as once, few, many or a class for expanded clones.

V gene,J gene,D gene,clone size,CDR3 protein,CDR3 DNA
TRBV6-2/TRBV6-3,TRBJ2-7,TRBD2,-,CASRSTGTSRYEQYF,TGTGCCAGCAGGAGTACCGGGACTAGCCGCTACGAGCAGTACTTC
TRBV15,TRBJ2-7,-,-,CATSRDQGRYEQYF,TGTGCCACCAGCAGAGATCAGGGGAGGTACGAGCAGTACTTC
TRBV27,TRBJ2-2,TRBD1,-,CASSPRQGTPNTGELFF,TGTGCCAGCAGTCCCCGACAGGGAACACCGAACACCGGGGAGCTGTTTTTT
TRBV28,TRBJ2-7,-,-,CASSSPREPTYEQYF,TGTGCCAGCAGCAGTCCCCGAGAGCCGACCTACGAGCAGTACTTC
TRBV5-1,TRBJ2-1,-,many,CASSLAGERFF,TGCGCCAGCAGCTTGGCCGGAGAAAGGTTCTTC
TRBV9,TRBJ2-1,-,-,CASSVDQGLGEQFF,TGTGCCAGCAGCGTAGATCAGGGATTGGGTGAGCAGTTCTTC
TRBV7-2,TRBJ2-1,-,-,CASSLAFGLYNEQFF,TGTGCCAGCAGCTTAGCATTTGGCCTTTACAATGAGCAGTTCTTC
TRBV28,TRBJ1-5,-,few,CASSFAQISYNQPQHF,TGTGCCAGCAGTTTTGCCCAGATCAGCTACAATCAGCCCCAGCATTTT
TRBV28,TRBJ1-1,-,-,CASSFAWMGSTEAFF,TGTGCCAGCAGTTTTGCTTGGATGGGGAGCACTGAAGCTTTCTTT
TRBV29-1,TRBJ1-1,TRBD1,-,CSVDADRTYAEAFF,TGCAGCGTTGACGCGGACAGGACCTACGCCGAAGCTTTCTTT
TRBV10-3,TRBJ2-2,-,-,CALSDQGSTGELFF,TGTGCCCTCTCGGACCAGGGTAGCACCGGGGAGCTGTTTTTT
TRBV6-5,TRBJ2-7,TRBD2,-,CASSYSKLGLAGSYEQYF,TGTGCCAGCAGTTACTCGAAGCTGGGACTAGCGGGTTCCTACGAGCAGTACTTC
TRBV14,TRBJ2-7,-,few,CASSTLGGAALEQYF,TGTGCCAGCAGCACCCTAGGGGGGGCCGCCCTCGAGCAGTACTTC
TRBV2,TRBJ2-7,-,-,CASSEVIQIFSYEQYF,TGTGCCAGCAGTGAAGTAATCCAGATATTCTCCTACGAGCAGTACTTC
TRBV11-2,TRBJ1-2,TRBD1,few,CASSSLGGRGRKGYTF,TGTGCCAGCAGCTCCCTGGGTGGCAGGGGGCGTAAAGGCTACACCTTC
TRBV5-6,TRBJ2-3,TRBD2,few,CASSLPSGRAFTDTQYF,TGTGCCAGCAGCTTGCCTAGCGGGAGGGCCTTCACAGATACGCAGTATTTT
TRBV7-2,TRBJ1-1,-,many,CASSLVLRTGEAFF,TGTGCCAGCAGCTTAGTGTTAAGAACAGGGGAAGCTTTCTTT
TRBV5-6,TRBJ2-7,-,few,CASSLALKGEQYF,TGTGCCAGCAGCTTGGCCTTGAAAGGCGAGCAGTACTTC
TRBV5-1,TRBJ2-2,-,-,CASREGQDTGELFF,TGCGCCAGCAGGGAGGGGCAGGACACCGGGGAGCTGTTTTTT
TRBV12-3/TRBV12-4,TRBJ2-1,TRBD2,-,CASSLKGTRVGPSSYNEQFF,TGTGCCAGCAGTTTAAAGGGGACTAGAGTCGGCCCTAGCTCCTACAATGAGCAGTTCTTC
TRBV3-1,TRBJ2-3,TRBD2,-,CASSQDRAGGRSDTQYF,TGTGCCAGCAGCCAAGATAGAGCGGGGGGGCGGTCAGATACGCAGTATTTT
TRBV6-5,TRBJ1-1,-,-,CASSSLTPGKKVAFF,TGTGCCAGCAGTTCCTTAACCCCGGGGAAGAAGGTGGCTTTCTTT
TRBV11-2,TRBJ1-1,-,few,CASSLVRRHEAFF,TGTGCCAGCAGCTTAGTGCGGCGGCATGAAGCTTTCTTT
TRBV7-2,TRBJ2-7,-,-,CASSLTTGWEQYF,TGTGCCAGCAGCTTAACGACCGGCTGGGAGCAGTACTTC
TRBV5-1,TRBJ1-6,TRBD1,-,CASSLEGTAYNSPLHF,TGCGCCAGCAGCTTGGAAGGGACAGCATATAATTCACCCCTCCACTTT
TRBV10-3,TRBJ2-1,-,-,CAISEENILQRNEQFF,TGTGCCATCAGTGAGGAAAACATACTTCAGAGGAATGAGCAGTTCTTC
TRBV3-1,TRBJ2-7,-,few,CASSQAVRDREQYF,TGTGCCAGCAGCCAAGCAGTACGGGATCGGGAGCAGTACTTC
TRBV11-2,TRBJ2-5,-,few,CASSLDWSVQETQYF,TGTGCCAGCAGCTTAGATTGGTCAGTCCAAGAGACCCAGTACTTC
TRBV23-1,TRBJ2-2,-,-,CASSQSRGRGTGELFF,TGCGCCAGCAGTCAATCGAGGGGGAGGGGCACCGGGGAGCTGTTTTTT
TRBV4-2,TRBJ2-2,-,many,CASSQALTANTGELFF,TGTGCCAGCAGCCAGGCTCTGACGGCGAACACCGGGGAGCTGTTTTTT
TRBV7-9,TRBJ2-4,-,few,CASSPRKSGQNIQYF,TGTGCCAGCAGCCCCCGGAAATCCGGGCAAAACATTCAGTACTTC
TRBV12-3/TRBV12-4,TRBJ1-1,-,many,CASRPSGRLNTEAFF,TGTGCCAGCAGACCCTCTGGGAGGCTGAACACTGAAGCTTTCTTT
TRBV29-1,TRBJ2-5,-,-,CSVEERNSGAQYF,TGCAGCGTTGAAGAACGTAACTCGGGGGCCCAGTACTTC
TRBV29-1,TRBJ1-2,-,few,CSVDFQGSGYGYTF,TGCAGCGTCGATTTCCAGGGCAGCGGCTATGGCTACACCTTC
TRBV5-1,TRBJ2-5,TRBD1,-,CASSLGPGTGEETQYF,TGCGCCAGCAGCTTGGGACCCGGGACAGGGGAAGAGACCCAGTACTTC
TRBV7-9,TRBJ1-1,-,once,CASSPPKRNTEAFF,TGTGCCAGCAGCCCCCCGAAGAGGAACACTGAAGCTTTCTTT
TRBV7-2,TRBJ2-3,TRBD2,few,CASSRAAGDTDTQYF,TGTGCCAGCAGCCGAGCGGCGGGGGACACAGATACGCAGTATTTT
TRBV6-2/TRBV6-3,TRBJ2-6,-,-,CASRAKGAGGANVLTF,TGTGCCAGCAGGGCCAAGGGGGCGGGGGGGGCCAACGTCCTGACTTTC
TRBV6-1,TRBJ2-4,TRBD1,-,CASRTDRAAKNIQYF,TGTGCCAGCAGAACAGACAGGGCAGCCAAAAACATTCAGTACTTC
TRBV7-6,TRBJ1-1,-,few,CASSLAPLGSTEAFF,TGTGCCAGCAGCTTAGCGCCTCTCGGTTCGACTGAAGCTTTCTTT
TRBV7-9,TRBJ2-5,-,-,CASGLVPQGVWTQYF,TGTGCCAGCGGCTTAGTCCCACAGGGTGTGTGGACCCAGTACTTC
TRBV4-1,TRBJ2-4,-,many,CASSPGEGSGIQYF,TGCGCCAGCAGCCCAGGGGAGGGTAGTGGCATTCAGTACTTC
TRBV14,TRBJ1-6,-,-,CASSHLRDSPLHF,TGTGCCAGCAGCCATCTTAGGGATTCACCCCTCCACTTT
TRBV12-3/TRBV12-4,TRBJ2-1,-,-,CASRNPADTGREQFF,TGTGCCAGCAGGAACCCCGCGGACACAGGGCGGGAGCAGTTCTTC
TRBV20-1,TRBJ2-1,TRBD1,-,CCARGQGGLGYSEQFF,TGCTGTGCTAGGGGACAGGGTGGATTAGGCTACAGTGAGCAGTTCTTC
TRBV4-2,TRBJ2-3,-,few,CASSQDDTGRQASTDTQYF,TGTGCCAGCAGCCAAGATGACACGGGGCGGCAAGCTAGCACAGATACGCAGTATTTT